A selection of T cell receptor beta chains follows, all from one sample in a study of blood T cell repertoires in COVID-19. The assay was immunoSEQ multiplex PCR, and TCRdb's table has in-frame clones only and misses some. The sample lists more than 250,000 clones; roughly 84% were seen once. Sequencing used peripheral blood. The receptors here all came from a man aged 50 to 60 with active or convalescent COVID-19. The CDR3 runs from the conserved cysteine through the conserved F or W. A D gene is named only where the DNA matches it firmly. Clone size is given for some rows only: seen once, a few or many times, or a class if the clone is expanded.

>.|TRBV5-1|TRBJ1-1|.
TGCGCCAGCAGATCTATCGGGGGGGACACTGAAGCTTTCTTT
CASRSIGGDTEAFF
>.|TRBV5-6|TRBJ2-7|TRBD1
TGTGCCAGCAACCGGGACAGGGTCTACGAGCAGTACTTC
CASNRDRVYEQYF
>.|TRBV18|TRBJ2-6|.
TGTGCCAGCTCACCACTAGAACTCTCTGGGGCCAACGTCCTGACTTTC
CASSPLELSGANVLTF
>.|TRBV3-1/TRBV3-2|TRBJ2-7|.
TGTGCCAGCAGCCAAGCTGGGGGCGGCGAGCAGTACTTC
CASSQAGGGEQYF
>.|TRBV5-1|TRBJ1-2|TRBD1
TGCGCCAGCAGCGTTACAGGGGATTTTAACTATGGCTACACCTTC
CASSVTGDFNYGYTF
>.|TRBV11-2|TRBJ2-3|TRBD2
TGTGCCAGCAGCCGAATAGCGGGAGCAGATACGCAGTATTTT
CASSRIAGADTQYF
>.|TRBV3-1/TRBV3-2|TRBJ2-7|.
TGTGCCAGCAGCCAAGGAGGGCCGAACTGGCAGGTCTCCTACGAGCAGTACTTC
CASSQGGPNWQVSYEQYF
>.|TRBV7-2|TRBJ2-3|.
TGTGCCAGCAGCTGGACACGGGGCACAGATACGCAGTATTTT
CASSWTRGTDTQYF
>.|TRBV30|TRBJ1-5|.
TGTGCCTGGAGTGTTGGCCCCCGGGTAAATCAGCCCCAGCATTTT
CAWSVGPRVNQPQHF
>once|TRBV24-1|TRBJ2-1|TRBD2
TGTGCCACCAGTGACCTGACTAGCGGGAGCTCCTACAATGAGCAGTTCTTC
CATSDLTSGSSYNEQFF
>few|TRBV28|TRBJ1-4|.
TGTGCCAGCAGCCCGCCCTCTGCAGGGGAAGCTGAAAAACTGTTTTTT
CASSPPSAGEAEKLFF
>.|TRBV7-2|TRBJ2-5|TRBD1
TGTGCCAGCAGCTTAGAACAGGGGGAAGAGACCCAGTACTTC
CASSLEQGEETQYF
>.|TRBV3-1/TRBV3-2|TRBJ2-7|TRBD1
TGTGCCAGCAGCCACCGGGACAGGGGTTCCTACGAGCAGTACTTC
CASSHRDRGSYEQYF
>.|TRBV18|TRBJ2-5|.
TGTGCCAGCTCACTCGGGGTACGGCAAGAGACCCAGTACTTC
CASSLGVRQETQYF
>.|TRBV28|TRBJ2-1|.
TGTGCCAGCAGTTCCCCCTTAGCGGACCTATACAATGAGCAGTTCTTC
CASSSPLADLYNEQFF
>.|TRBV19|TRBJ1-3|TRBD1
TGTGCCAGTAGTTCTGACAGGGGAGATGGAAACACCATATATTTT
CASSSDRGDGNTIYF
>.|TRBV29-1|TRBJ1-2|TRBD1
TGCAGCGTATCGGGACAGGGGCTAGGCTACACCTTC
CSVSGQGLGYTF
>once|TRBV5-4|TRBJ2-7|.
TGTGCCAGCAGTTCCTTTGATACCGGGAAACTCGACTACGAGCAGTACTTC
CASSSFDTGKLDYEQYF
>once|TRBV30|TRBJ1-3|TRBD1
TGTGCCTGGAGTGCATCGTACACAGGGGAACCTGGAAACACCATATATTTT
CAWSASYTGEPGNTIYF
>.|TRBV23-1|TRBJ1-1|.
TGCGCCAGCAGTCGCGGTAGGGGGAACACTGAAGCTTTCTTT
CASSRGRGNTEAFF
>.|TRBV6-6|TRBJ1-6|TRBD1
TGTGCCAGCAGTTTAGGACAGGGAAACAATTCACCCCTCCACTTT
CASSLGQGNNSPLHF
>.|TRBV6-1|TRBJ2-7|TRBD2
TGTGCCAGCAGATTAGCGGGGGGCGTCTCCTACGAGCAGTACTTC
CASRLAGGVSYEQYF
>few|TRBV29-1|TRBJ1-5|.
TGCAGCGTTGCCGAAAGGGGAATCAATCAGCCCCAGCATTTT
CSVAERGINQPQHF
>.|TRBV20-1|TRBJ1-1|.
TGCAGTGCTAGGGAGGGCTTGGGGACTTTCTTT
CSAREGLGTFF
>.|TRBV27|TRBJ2-5|TRBD2
TGTGCCAGCAGTTCCCGACTAGCGGGAGGAGAGACCCAGTACTTC
CASSSRLAGGETQYF
>.|TRBV28|TRBJ1-2|.
TGTGCCAGCAGACAAAACGGGGGGTCCCTCGATGGCTACACCTTC
CASRQNGGSLDGYTF
>.|TRBV11-3|TRBJ2-7|TRBD2
TGTGCCAGCAGCCTGAGCGGGGGGGCCTCCGAGCAGTACTTC
CASSLSGGASEQYF
>.|TRBV6-5|TRBJ1-1|.
TGTGCCAGCAGTTACAGGGACATCATGAACACTGAAGCTTTCTTT
CASSYRDIMNTEAFF
>.|TRBV6-1|TRBJ1-3|.
TGTGCCAGCAGTGAAAGATTTAGAGACACCATATATTTT
CASSERFRDTIYF